This T cell receptor beta chain was found in a study of blood T cells in healthy people across ages (dated by TCRdb to between 2015 and 2016). In the study overall: In model experiments, roughly one uniquely barcoded TCR beta cDNA molecule per two T cells was captured by template switching. To track age-related changes in TCR beta repertoire diversity, the study relied on deep sequencing normalized with unique cDNA molecular identifiers. The donors were split into four age groups: young (average around 15 years), middle-aged (roughly 40), aged (roughly 68) and long-lived (82). For two donors (one aged 18 to 30 and one aged 80 or older), the study analyzed two additional independent replicas of 1 million unique cDNA reads from the same blood draw. Donors of different ages were randomly distributed across sequencing lanes to avoid experimental bias. Here is what the overall study found, with its caveats: The percentage of naive T cells measured by flow cytometry correlated strongly with observed TCR beta diversity. Because donor CMV infection status was unknown, age-related changes in expanded clonotypes were potentially confounded. Conclusive comparison of naive and antigen-experienced compartments was prevented by the profiling of bulk unsorted PBMCs. As age increased, observed TCR beta diversity per million T cells dropped in a roughly linear way, and a significant reduction was already evident by age roughly 36. Total diversity estimates from one million sequenced T cells were considered lower bounds and underestimates. Compared with the aged group, the long-lived group had more naive CD4+ T cells, fewer expanded clones and increased TCR diversity, a pattern suggesting age selection.

Note on this clonotype: Its binding antigen is unknown. No base qualities exist here, and no much larger clone lies one base off it.

The donors were some 36 Caucasian individuals from Russia, aged roughly 6 to 100 years, who were systemically healthy. Each donor gave 8 to 10 milliliters of peripheral blood, collected into EDTA-treated Vacutainer tubes. Ficoll-Paque density-gradient centrifugation was used to isolate PBMCs, with at least 6.5 million per sample. Trizol reagent was used to extract total RNA from the PBMCs, yielding at least 5 micrograms per sample. For every donor, flow cytometry on a PBMC aliquot measured the percentage of naive CD45RAhigh/CD27high T cells. Receptors were amplified or captured by 5' RACE. Instrument used: Illumina HiSeq 2500. The second PCR ran for roughly 7 to 11 cycles and used a J-beta primer mix along with a sample-barcoded 5' primer. A template-switch 5' adaptor carrying 12 random nucleotides introduced a unique molecular identifier onto each TCR beta cDNA molecule. At least 2.5 million CDR3-containing paired-end reads were obtained from each sample. All of the RNA was converted into first-strand cDNA using the Mint cDNA synthesis kit, with a TRBC-specific oligonucleotide serving as the primer. All cDNA was treated with uracil-DNA glycosylase and then went through a first 18-cycle PCR with the universal primers M1SS and BC2_uni_R. For the original study's pipeline: Each sample was normalized by randomly selecting 1 million high-quality reads, each carrying a distinct molecular identifier. Reads with shared molecular identifiers were discarded instead of being binned into consensus sequences. MiTCR, with a Q25 quality threshold and the strictest error-elimination algorithm, was used for CDR3 identification, clonotype clustering and error correction. A nonparametric unseen species model using Euler transformation provided a lower-bound estimate of total TCR beta diversity. Using fastp trimming at Q25 and MiXCR clonotype assembly, TCRdb reanalyzed the public sequencing data and kept in-frame beta chains. Identical CDR3 proteins give one entry, which carries the most common genes and DNA. The V and J calls here are based on TCRdb, not the publication. Here the sample has some 790,000 distinct CDR3 sequences; around 26% occur a single time. The ten largest account for roughly a sixth of the sample.

The specimen was blood. The sequence derives from a woman over 75 in good health.

The DNA sequence is TGTGCCAGCTCGCTGACAGGGAGCGGTCGGGAGACCCAGTACTTC. Its protein reads: CASSLTGSGRETQYF. The rearrangement joined TRBV18 to TRBJ2-5, and TRBD1 matches 7 of the central bases. The CDR3, cysteine through phenylalanine, is 15 amino acids long. The entry retains the CDR3 DNA only, 45 bases that are in frame from base 1. As encoded in the germline V gene, CDR1 is KGHSH while CDR2 is LQKENI. After removal of 6 bases from V and 5 bases from J, the junction retains 12 bases not matched to a gene.